This TCR beta chain was recorded in a study of T cells in women clearing cervical HPV infection. Study-wide background: Controls' single incident HPV16 infection cleared within 12 months without precancer.

This clone registers medium-sized by frequency. Its specificity is unknown. The sequence runs out 3 residues before the end of the CDR3; the remainder is reconstructed from the germline J gene. Genomic DNA, averaging 1200 ng per sample, yielded TCR beta CDR3 via immunoSEQ. Sequencing used immunoSEQ multiplex PCR; TCRdb keeps in-frame clones, though not all of them. The sample has about 23,000 clones. This CDR3 region has 15 residues. The germline V and J ends were trimmed by 0 bases and 1 base, with 9 bases remaining between them. The germline V gene encodes CDR1 DFQATT and CDR2 SNEGSKA (reference sequence). General study findings and limits: TRBV6-7 abundance was lower in cases than controls (around 0.1% versus 0.15%). CIN3+ cases had significantly higher TCR repertoire richness than controls, but evenness did not differ.

The chain recombines TRBV20-1 with TRBJ1-4; D is unresolved. This TCR derives from a woman aged 18-70 years with a cervical HPV16 infection that either progressed to CIN3+ or cleared (not recorded which). The sample was blood buffy coat. CDR3: CSARDYEQTNEKLFF. CDR3 bases read: TGCAGTGCTAGAGATTATGAGCAAACTAATGAAAAA.